Listed here are 9 T cell receptor beta chains from one sample, sequenced in a study of blood T cells in healthy people across ages. PCR was performed a second time for about 7 to 11 cycles using a sample-barcoded 5' primer and a J-beta primer mix. TCRdb ran MiXCR on the 5' RACE reads and lists one entry per CDR3 protein. The top ten hold more than 6% of the sample, which has over 1,300,000 distinct CDR3 sequences, around 59% seen once. The material sequenced was blood. The receptor source for this set is a man younger than 35 in good health.

The J gene is TRBJ2-1, the V gene TRBV11-3, with D uncertain. Germline V gives CDR1 SGHNT, CDR2 YENEEA. The CDR3 sequence is 15 residues long. V was pared by 1 base and J by 5 bases, with 12 bases between. The CDR3 region is CASSLADGWDNEQFF. As DNA, the CDR3 is TGTGCCAGCAGCTTAGCCGACGGGTGGGACAATGAGCAGTTCTTC. Complete variable domain (other parts from reference TRBV11-3 and TRBJ2-1): EAGVVQSPRYKIIEKKQPVAFWCNPISGHNTLYWYLQNLGQGPELLIRYENEEAVDDSQLPKDRFSAERLKGVDSTLKIQPAELGDSAVYLCASSLADGWDNEQFFGPGTRLTVL.

CDR3 residues: CASSQVWRAGQGALLDYNEQFF. In DNA, the CDR3 is TGCGCCAGCAGCCAAGTTTGGCGGGCGGGACAGGGGGCCCTCCTAGACTACAATGAGCAGTTCTTC. The chain links TRBV4-3 to TRBJ2-1; TRBD1 matches at 12 bases. Germline assignment: CDR1 LGHNA and CDR2 YSLEER. V shed 1 base, J shed 3 bases, and the junction held 19 bases outside the gene matches. This CDR3 contains 22 residues.

The rearrangement joins TRBV29-1 to TRBJ2-1, with D unclear. CDR3 length: 13 residues. V was shortened by 4 bases and J by 13 bases, with 20 bases between the two germline ends. From germline, CDR1 is SQVTM and CDR2 ANQGSEA. CDR3 sequence: CSVGPRTQETQFF. CDR3 in DNA: TGCAGCGTTGGTCCTAGGACGCAAGAGACCCAGTTCTTC.

Concerning this clonotype itself: Relative to the germline gene, one junction end is altered; a read error may explain this. CDR3 coding DNA: TGTGCCGGCAGTTTTGATAGTAGCAATCAGCCCCAGCATTTT. The encoded protein is CAGSFDSSNQPQHF. The chain couples TRBV27 to TRBJ1-5; D is uncertain. The germline V gene encodes CDR1 MNHEY and CDR2 SMNVEV (reference sequence). CDR3 size: 14 residues.

This clonotype was detected only a few times. This chain joins TRBV5-1 and TRBJ2-5; D gene unclear. Trimming shortened V by 0 bases and J by 0 bases, and 9 bases separated the two germline ends. Germline CDR1 and CDR2: SGHRS and YFSETQ. The CDR3 has 15 amino acids. DNA of the CDR3: TGCGCCAGCAGCTTGGCCGGGCACAACCAAGAGACCCAGTACTTC. Encoded protein: CASSLAGHNQETQYF.

This chain connects TRBV7-6 to TRBJ2-4; D gene uncertain. The CDR3 is made up of 14 amino acids. V lost 3 bases and J lost 1, with 7 bases in between. Germline V gene sequence: CDR1 SGHVS, CDR2 FNYEAQ. The CDR3 here is CASSFPPAKNIQYF. CDR3 DNA: TGTGCCAGCAGCTTCCCCCCGGCCAAAAACATTCAGTACTTC.

In its sample, this clonotype was seen once. The rearrangement links TRBV2 to TRBJ2-3; 7 bases align to TRBD1. Germline V gene lookup returns CDR1 SNHLY and CDR2 FYNNEI. The CDR3 runs 18 residues. After removal of 6 bases from V and 4 bases from J, the junction contained 19 bases not matched to a gene. The CDR3 nucleotides are TGTGCCAGCAGCCGACAGGGACGATCATACGGAATTCCAGATACGCAGTATTTT. Translating gives CASSRQGRSYGIPDTQYF.

This clonotype was observed at least ten times. J is TRBJ2-7 and V is TRBV6-5; D unresolved. CDR3 length equals 13 residues. The V gene's germline CDR1 is MNHEY and CDR2 SVGAGI. V was clipped by 0 bases and J by 0 bases, with 3 bases between them. The CDR3 DNA reads TGTGCCAGCAGTTACTCGACCTCCTACGAGCAGTACTTC. Translating it yields CASSYSTSYEQYF.

The chain carries TRBV7-2 and TRBJ2-2, with 14 bases matching TRBD2. V dropped 4 bases and J dropped 4; count of bases not matched to a gene: 8. Germline values: CDR1 SGHTA, CDR2 FQGNSA. CDR3 length equals 18 residues. The DNA of the CDR3 is TGTGCCAGCAGCTGGGGGACTAGCGGGAGCGTGAGCACCGGGGAGCTGTTTTTT. It yields the protein CASSWGTSGSVSTGELFF.